The rows below give T cell receptor beta chains drawn from one sample of a study of OX40 agonist ivuxolimab in advanced cancers. Repertoires were generated with immunoSEQ multiplex PCR, while TCRdb's copy carries only in-frame clones and drops some. The profile shows around 88,000 clones, about 91% of them singletons. Material: CD4+ or CD8+ T cells sorted from blood, obtained in a trial of the OX40 agonist ivuxolimab. The receptors were sampled from an adult with an advanced solid tumor such as melanoma, head and neck, liver or kidney cancer. Each CDR3 is given with its conserved first and last residue. A D gene is named only where the DNA matches it firmly. Some rows mark clone size as missing; the rest say once, few, many or name a class of expanded clone.

j_call | v_call | d_call | clone_size | cdr3_nt | cdr3_aa
TRBJ2-3 | TRBV19 | TRBD1 | . | TGTGCCAGTAGCGACGACAGGGGCACAGATACGCAGTATTTT | CASSDDRGTDTQYF
TRBJ2-3 | TRBV7-9 | . | . | TGTGCCAGCAGCTTAGGCTCTTTGGGGGGCACAGATACGCAGTATTTT | CASSLGSLGGTDTQYF
TRBJ2-1 | TRBV2 | . | . | TGTGCCAGCAGCGGGGACTCCAGAAGCTCCTACAATGAGCAGTTCTTC | CASSGDSRSSYNEQFF
TRBJ2-5 | TRBV4-2 | . | . | TGTGCCAGCAGCCAGGGGGCGATGGGCCTTTCCGAGACCCAGTACTTC | CASSQGAMGLSETQYF
TRBJ1-1 | TRBV9 | . | . | TGTGCCAGCAGCGTAGCTGTGAGTGGAAACACTGAAGCTTTCTTT | CASSVAVSGNTEAFF
TRBJ2-2 | TRBV5-1 | TRBD2 | . | TGCGCCAGCAGCTCTAGCGGGGCTAGCCCCAGAGGGTACACCGGGGAGCTGTTTTTT | CASSSSGASPRGYTGELFF
TRBJ1-3 | TRBV18 | . | once | TGTGCCAGCTCACCGACCGACGGAAACACCATATATTTT | CASSPTDGNTIYF
TRBJ1-1 | TRBV11-2 | TRBD1 | . | TGTGCCAGCAGACTCACAGGGGGCGGTGAAGCTTTCTTT | CASRLTGGGEAFF
TRBJ2-1 | TRBV9 | TRBD2 | . | TGTGCCAGCAGCGTAGATCGAGGGAGGGCCCGGGAGCAGTTCTTC | CASSVDRGRAREQFF
TRBJ1-2 | TRBV11-2 | . | . | TGTGCCAGCAGCTTAGGATTAGAGGGGGGGAGCTATGGCTACACCTTC | CASSLGLEGGSYGYTF
TRBJ2-1 | TRBV19 | . | . | TGTGCCAGTAGTAGGGATGGGAGGAGCTCCTACAATGAGCAGTTCTTC | CASSRDGRSSYNEQFF
TRBJ2-2 | TRBV27 | TRBD2 | . | TGTGCCAGCAGTAACCCGGGGGGGGCTAACACCGGGGAGCTGTTTTTT | CASSNPGGANTGELFF
TRBJ2-1 | TRBV7-6 | . | . | TGTGCCAGCAGCTTATCCCCCGGGCCAGCGGGCTCAAATGAGCAGTTCTTC | CASSLSPGPAGSNEQFF
TRBJ2-2 | TRBV19 | TRBD1 | . | TGTGCCAGTAGTATGGTGGGGACAGGGAACACCGGGGAGCTGTTTTTT | CASSMVGTGNTGELFF
TRBJ2-3 | TRBV19 | . | . | TGTGCCAGTAGTGCCGGGACTCGCCTCCGCACAGATACGCAGTATTTT | CASSAGTRLRTDTQYF
TRBJ2-3 | TRBV28 | . | . | TGTGCCAGCAGCGCTTGGGACAGCACAGATACGCAGTATTTT | CASSAWDSTDTQYF
TRBJ2-6 | TRBV28 | . | . | TGTGCCAGCAGTGAAACCAACTCTGGGGCCAACGTCCTGACTTTC | CASSETNSGANVLTF
TRBJ2-7 | TRBV6-5 | . | . | TGTGCCAGCGAATCCCTTCGGGGGCCCAAGGACGAGCAGTACTTC | CASESLRGPKDEQYF